This T cell receptor (beta chain) was sequenced during a study of blood T cells in healthy people across ages. This clonotype has more than one count but fewer than ten. The CDR3 is 14 amino acids. With V trimmed by 7 bases and J by 11 bases, 13 bases remained unmatched. CDR1 and CDR2 from the germline V gene are SQVTM and ANQGSEA. A second about 7 to 11 cycle PCR used barcoded and J-beta primers. MiXCR, applied by TCRdb to the 5' RACE reads, yields one record per CDR3 protein. Of about 580,000 distinct CDR3 sequences in the sample, roughly 48% were seen once. The chain employs TRBV29-1 and TRBJ2-5, with 13 bases identical to TRBD2. The material sequenced was blood. The sequence was collected from a man at least 80 years old in good health. The CDR3 sequence: CSALRLAGGEEQYF. As DNA, the CDR3 is TGCAGCGCCCTAAGACTAGCGGGAGGCGAAGAGCAGTACTTC.